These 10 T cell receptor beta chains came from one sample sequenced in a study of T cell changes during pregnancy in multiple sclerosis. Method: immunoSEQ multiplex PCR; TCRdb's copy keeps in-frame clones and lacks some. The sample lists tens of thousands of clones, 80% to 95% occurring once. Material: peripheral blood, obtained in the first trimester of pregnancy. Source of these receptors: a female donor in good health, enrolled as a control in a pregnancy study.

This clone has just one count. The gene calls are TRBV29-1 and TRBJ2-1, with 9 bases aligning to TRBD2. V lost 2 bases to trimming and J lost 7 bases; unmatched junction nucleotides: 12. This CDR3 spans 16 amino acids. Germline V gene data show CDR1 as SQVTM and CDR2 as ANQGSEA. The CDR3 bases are TGCAGCGTTGAATGGTATGCGGGAGGGCCGAGAAATGAGCAGTTCTTC. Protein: CSVEWYAGGPRNEQFF.

CDR3 DNA: TGTGCCAGCAGCCCTACCTTGATCCACGAGCAGTACTTC. It yields the protein CASSPTLIHEQYF. V usage is TRBV28 and J usage is TRBJ2-7; D gene unclear. The CDR3 totals 13 residues. Trimming took 6 bases from V and 5 from J, leaving 14 bases between them. Germline V gene lookup returns CDR1 MDHEN and CDR2 SYDVKM.

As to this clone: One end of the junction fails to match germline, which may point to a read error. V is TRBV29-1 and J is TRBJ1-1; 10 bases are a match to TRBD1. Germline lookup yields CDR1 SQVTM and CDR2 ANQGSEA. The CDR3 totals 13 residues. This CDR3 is CSGGQGPNSEAFF. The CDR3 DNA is TGCAGCGGGGGACAGGGGCCGAACTCTGAAGCTTTCTTT.

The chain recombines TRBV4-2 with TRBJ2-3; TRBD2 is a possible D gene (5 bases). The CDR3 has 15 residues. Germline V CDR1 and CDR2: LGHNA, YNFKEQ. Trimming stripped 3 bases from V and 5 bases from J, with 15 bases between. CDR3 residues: CASSHELALGDTQYF. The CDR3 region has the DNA TGTGCCAGCAGCCACGAGTTAGCGCTGGGAGATACGCAGTATTTT.

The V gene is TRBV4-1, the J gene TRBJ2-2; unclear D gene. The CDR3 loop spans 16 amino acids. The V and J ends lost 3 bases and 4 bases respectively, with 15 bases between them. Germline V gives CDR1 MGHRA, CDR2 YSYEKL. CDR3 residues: CASSQRLTRSTGELFF. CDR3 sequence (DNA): TGCGCCAGCAGCCAGAGACTTACACGGTCCACCGGGGAGCTGTTTTTT.

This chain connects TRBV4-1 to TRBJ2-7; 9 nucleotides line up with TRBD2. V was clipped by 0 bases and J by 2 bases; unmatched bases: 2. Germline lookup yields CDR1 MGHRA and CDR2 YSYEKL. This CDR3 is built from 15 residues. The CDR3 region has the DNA TGCGCCAGCAGCCAAGAGCCTAGCGGGGCCTACGAGCAGTACTTC. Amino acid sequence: CASSQEPSGAYEQYF.

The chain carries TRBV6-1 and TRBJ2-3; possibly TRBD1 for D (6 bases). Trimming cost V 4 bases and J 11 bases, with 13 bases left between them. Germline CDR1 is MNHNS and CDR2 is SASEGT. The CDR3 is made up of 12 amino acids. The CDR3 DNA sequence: TGTGCCAGCAGTGCCAACAGGGTTGGGCAGTATTTT. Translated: CASSANRVGQYF.

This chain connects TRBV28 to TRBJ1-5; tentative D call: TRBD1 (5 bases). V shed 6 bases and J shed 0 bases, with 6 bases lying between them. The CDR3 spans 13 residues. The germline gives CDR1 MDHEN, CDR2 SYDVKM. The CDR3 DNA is TGTGCCAGCAGAACAGGTAGCAATCAGCCCCAGCATTTT. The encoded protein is CASRTGSNQPQHF.

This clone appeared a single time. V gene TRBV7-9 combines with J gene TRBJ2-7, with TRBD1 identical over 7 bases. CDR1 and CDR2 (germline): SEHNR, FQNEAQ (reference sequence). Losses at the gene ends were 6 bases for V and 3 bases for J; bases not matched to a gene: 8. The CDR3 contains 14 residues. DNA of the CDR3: TGTGCCAGCAGGGGAAAGGGGGCGGGCTACGAGCAGTACTTC. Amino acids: CASRGKGAGYEQYF.

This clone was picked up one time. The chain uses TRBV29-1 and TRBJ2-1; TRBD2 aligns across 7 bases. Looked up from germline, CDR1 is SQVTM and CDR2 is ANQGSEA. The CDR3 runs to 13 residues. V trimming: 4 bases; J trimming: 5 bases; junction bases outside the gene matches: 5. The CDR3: CSVVSGINNEQFF. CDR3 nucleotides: TGCAGCGTTGTAAGCGGGATTAACAATGAGCAGTTCTTC.